The sequence of this T cell receptor (beta chain) was determined in a study of CD4 T cells in relation to SARS-CoV-2 and coronaviruses. Study-level information: Crossreactive spike epitopes shared across donors were mapped to their HLA restriction.

CDR3 length: 16 residues. Uncultured naive and memory CD4+ T cells supplied DNA for deep TCR-beta sequencing. Profiled with immunoSEQ multiplex PCR; TCRdb holds only in-frame clones, not every one. The sample records around 56,000 clones, around 86% being singletons. Before the COVID-19 pandemic, during about 2011-2019, CD4+ T cells were taken from unexposed donors. The chain carries TRBV21-1 and TRBJ2-5; the table assigns TRBD2, which was not confirmed against the DNA. TRBV21-1 is a pseudogene segment. The origin of this receptor is a human donor in good health. Input material: memory CD4+ T cells from PBMCs. The CDR3 nucleotides are TGTGCCAGCAGCAAAGAGCAGCGGGAGAGCTGGGAGACCCAGTACTTC. Its protein product is CASSKEQRESWETQYF.